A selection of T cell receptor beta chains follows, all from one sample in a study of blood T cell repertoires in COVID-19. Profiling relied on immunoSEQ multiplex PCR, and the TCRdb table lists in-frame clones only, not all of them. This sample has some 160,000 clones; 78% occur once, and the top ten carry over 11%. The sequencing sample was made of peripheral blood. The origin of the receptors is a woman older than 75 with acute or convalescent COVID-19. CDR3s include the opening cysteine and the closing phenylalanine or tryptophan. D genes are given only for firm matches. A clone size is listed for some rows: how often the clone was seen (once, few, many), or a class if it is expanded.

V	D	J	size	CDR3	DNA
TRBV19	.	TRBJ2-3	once	CASSFSGDTQYF	TGTGCCAGTAGTTTTAGCGGAGATACGCAGTATTTT
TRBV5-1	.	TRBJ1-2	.	CASSPQVNYGYTF	TGCGCCAGCAGCCCACAGGTTAACTATGGCTACACCTTC
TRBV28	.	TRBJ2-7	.	CASSLQTYEQYF	TGTGCCAGCAGTTTACAGACTTACGAGCAGTACTTC
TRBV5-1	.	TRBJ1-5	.	CASSPEQGFQPQHF	TGCGCCAGCAGCCCGGAGCAGGGGTTTCAGCCCCAGCATTTT
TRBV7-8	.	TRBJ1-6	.	CASSLGQGLSSPLHF	TGTGCCAGCAGCTTAGGGCAGGGGCTTAGCTCACCCCTCCACTTT
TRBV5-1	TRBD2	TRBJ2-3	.	CASSSGTSGNTDTQYF	TGCGCCAGCAGCTCCGGGACTAGCGGGAACACAGATACGCAGTATTTT
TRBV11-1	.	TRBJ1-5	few	CASTRSDQPQHF	TGTGCCAGCACCCGGAGCGATCAGCCCCAGCATTTT
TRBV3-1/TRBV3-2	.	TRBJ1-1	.	CASSQLNPGQNTEAFF	TGTGCCAGCAGCCAGTTAAACCCGGGACAGAACACTGAAGCTTTCTTT
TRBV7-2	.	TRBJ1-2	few	CASSLGPGANYGYTF	TGTGCCAGCAGCTTAGGTCCAGGGGCTAACTATGGCTACACCTTC
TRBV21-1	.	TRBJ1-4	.	CASSKTGLCEKLFF	TGTGCCAGCAGCAAGACAGGGTTGTGTGAAAAACTGTTTTTT
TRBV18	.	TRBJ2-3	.	CASSPHRDLGTQYF	TGTGCCAGCTCACCCCACAGGGACCTGGGTACGCAGTATTTT
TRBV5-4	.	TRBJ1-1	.	CASSQGQGVRNTEAFF	TGTGCCAGCAGCCAGGGGCAGGGTGTAAGGAACACTGAAGCTTTCTTT
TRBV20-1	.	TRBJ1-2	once	CSAKSGAGYTF	TGCAGTGCTAAATCAGGGGCCGGCTACACCTTC
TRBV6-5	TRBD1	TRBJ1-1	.	CASSRRTGVTEAFF	TGTGCCAGCAGTCGACGGACAGGGGTCACTGAAGCTTTCTTT
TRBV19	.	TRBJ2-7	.	CASSIGGTSYEQYF	TGTGCCAGTAGTATCGGGGGAACCTCCTACGAGCAGTACTTC
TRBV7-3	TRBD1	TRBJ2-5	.	CASSSGSGGLETQYF	TGTGCCAGCAGCTCTGGTTCAGGGGGCTTGGAGACCCAGTACTTC
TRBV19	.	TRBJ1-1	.	CASSTTSRDPYTEAFF	TGTGCCAGTAGTACCACCTCCAGGGATCCCTACACTGAAGCTTTCTTT
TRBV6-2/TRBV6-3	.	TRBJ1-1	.	CASSQGNYAEAFF	TGTGCCAGCAGCCAGGGGAATTACGCTGAAGCTTTCTTT
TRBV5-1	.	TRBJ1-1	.	CASSPPSGAGYTEAFF	TGCGCCAGCAGCCCCCCGTCAGGGGCCGGCTACACTGAAGCTTTCTTT
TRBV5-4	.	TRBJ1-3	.	CASSLGASGNTIYF	TGTGCCAGCAGCTTGGGAGCCTCTGGAAACACCATATATTTT
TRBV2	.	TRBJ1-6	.	CASSFSEFYNSPLHF	TGTGCCAGCAGCTTTTCGGAGTTTTATAATTCACCCCTCCACTTT
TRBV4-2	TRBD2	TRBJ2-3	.	CASSHSTSGRGADTQYF	TGTGCCAGCAGCCATTCGACTAGCGGGAGAGGTGCAGATACGCAGTATTTT
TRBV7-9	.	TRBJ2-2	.	CASSSTGWNTGELFF	TGTGCCAGCAGCTCGACAGGATGGAACACCGGGGAGCTGTTTTTT
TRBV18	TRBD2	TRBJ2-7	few	CASSPLSGGATYEQYF	TGTGCCAGCTCACCGCTTAGCGGGGGGGCGACGTACGAGCAGTACTTC
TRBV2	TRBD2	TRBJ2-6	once	CASSEGEGSSGANVLTF	TGTGCCAGCAGTGAAGGGGAGGGAAGCTCTGGGGCCAACGTCCTGACTTTC
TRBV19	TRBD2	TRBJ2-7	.	CASSIGSGAYEQYF	TGTGCCAGTAGTATAGGAAGCGGGGCCTACGAGCAGTACTTC
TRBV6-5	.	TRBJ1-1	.	CASTLGRATEAFF	TGTGCCAGCACTTTGGGGAGGGCCACTGAAGCTTTCTTT
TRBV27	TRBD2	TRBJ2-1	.	CASRPTSGGAYNEQFF	TGTGCCAGCAGGCCTACTAGCGGGGGGGCTTACAATGAGCAGTTCTTC
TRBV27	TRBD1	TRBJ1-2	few	CASSEQGQGPRARGYTF	TGTGCCAGCAGTGAACAGGGACAGGGCCCCCGGGCTCGGGGCTACACCTTC
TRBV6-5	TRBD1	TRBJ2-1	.	CASRRTGGTYNEQFF	TGTGCCAGCAGACGGACAGGGGGCACCTACAATGAGCAGTTCTTC
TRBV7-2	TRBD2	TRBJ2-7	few	CASSRRGAYEQYF	TGTGCCAGCAGCCGGCGGGGGGCCTACGAGCAGTACTTC
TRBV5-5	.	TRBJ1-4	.	CASSFINEKLFF	TGTGCCAGCAGCTTCATTAATGAAAAACTGTTTTTT
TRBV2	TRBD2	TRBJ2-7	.	CASSGGGEPYEQYF	TGTGCCAGCAGTGGGGGAGGGGAGCCCTACGAGCAGTACTTC
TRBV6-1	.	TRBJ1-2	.	CASSEVGETVWGYTF	TGTGCCAGCAGTGAAGTAGGGGAAACGGTGTGGGGCTACACCTTC
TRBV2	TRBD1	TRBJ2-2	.	CATLLIRTGSVTGELFF	TGTGCCACGCTACTGATACGGACAGGGAGTGTCACCGGGGAGCTGTTTTTT
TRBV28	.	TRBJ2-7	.	CASSRSGTGSYEQYF	TGTGCCAGCAGTAGATCCGGGACTGGTAGCTACGAGCAGTACTTC
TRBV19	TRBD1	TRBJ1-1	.	CASSPDRVGAFF	TGTGCCAGTAGTCCCGACAGGGTAGGAGCTTTCTTT
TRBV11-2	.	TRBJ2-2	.	CASSPRVGDTGELFF	TGTGCCAGCAGCCCTCGGGTAGGGGACACCGGGGAGCTGTTTTTT
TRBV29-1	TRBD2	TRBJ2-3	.	CSTDSGSGTDTQYF	TGCAGCACTGATAGCGGGAGTGGCACAGATACGCAGTATTTT
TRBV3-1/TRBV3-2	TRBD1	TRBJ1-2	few	CASSQMTGSLYGYTF	TGTGCCAGCAGCCAAATGACAGGGTCTCTCTATGGCTACACCTTC
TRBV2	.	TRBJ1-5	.	CASSEVRSTGRLGVNQPQHF	TGTGCCAGCAGTGAAGTCAGGAGCACAGGACGGCTAGGGGTCAATCAGCCCCAGCATTTT
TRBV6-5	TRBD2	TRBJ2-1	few	CASSRRLAESNEQFF	TGTGCCAGCAGTCGCCGACTAGCGGAGAGCAATGAGCAGTTCTTC
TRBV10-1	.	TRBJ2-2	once	CASSPSPTGELFF	TGCGCCAGCAGCCCCTCTCCCACCGGGGAGCTGTTTTTT
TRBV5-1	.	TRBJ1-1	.	CASSLTPNTEAFF	TGCGCCAGCAGCTTGACACCGAACACTGAAGCTTTCTTT
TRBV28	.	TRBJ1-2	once	CASSSPGGPGSGYTF	TGTGCCAGCAGTTCTCCCGGGGGGCCCGGGAGTGGCTACACCTTC
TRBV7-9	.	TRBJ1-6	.	CASSPTPDSHGGSPLHF	TGTGCCAGCAGCCCAACGCCCGACAGCCACGGTGGTTCACCCCTCCACTTT
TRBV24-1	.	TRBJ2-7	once	CATSVPGLDEQYF	TGTGCCACCAGTGTCCCGGGACTCGACGAGCAGTACTTC
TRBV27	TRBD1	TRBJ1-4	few	CASSPWTGGAGFNEKLFF	TGTGCCAGCAGTCCATGGACAGGGGGCGCCGGGTTTAATGAAAAACTGTTTTTT
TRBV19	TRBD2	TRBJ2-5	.	CASSPRVAGEEQTQYF	TGTGCCAGTAGTCCCCGGGTAGCGGGGGAAGAGCAGACCCAGTACTTC
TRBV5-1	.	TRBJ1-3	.	CASSLGQGGGNTIYF	TGCGCCAGCAGCTTGGGCCAGGGAGGCGGAAACACCATATATTTT
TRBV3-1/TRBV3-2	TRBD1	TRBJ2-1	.	CASSLGTGPYNEQFF	TGTGCCAGCAGCCTGGGGACAGGGCCATACAATGAGCAGTTCTTC
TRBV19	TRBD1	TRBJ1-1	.	CASSITGGEREAFF	TGTGCCAGTAGTATAACAGGGGGGGAGCGTGAAGCTTTCTTT
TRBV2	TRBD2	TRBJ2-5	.	CASTGLAGGSRETQYF	TGTGCCAGCACGGGACTAGCGGGAGGGTCGAGGGAGACCCAGTACTTC
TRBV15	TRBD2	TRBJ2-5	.	CATSRAGTSGRVQTQYF	TGTGCCACCAGCAGAGCGGGGACTAGCGGGAGGGTGCAGACCCAGTACTTC
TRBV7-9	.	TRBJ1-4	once	CASSLRTTNNEKLFF	TGTGCCAGCAGCTTAAGAACAACGAATAATGAAAAACTGTTTTTT
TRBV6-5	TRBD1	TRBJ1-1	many	CASSQDRGNTEAFF	TGTGCCAGCAGTCAGGACAGGGGAAACACTGAAGCTTTCTTT
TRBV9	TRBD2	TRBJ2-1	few	CASSPWTSGGEQFF	TGTGCCAGCAGCCCGTGGACTAGCGGGGGTGAGCAGTTCTTC
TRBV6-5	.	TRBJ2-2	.	CASSPGQNTGELFF	TGTGCCAGCAGCCCGGGACAGAACACCGGGGAGCTGTTTTTT